Below are 15 T cell receptor beta chains sequenced from a single sample in a study of T cell repertoires in cytomegalovirus infection. TCRdb re-called the reads through MiXCR, storing one row per CDR3 protein. This sample has approximately 200,000 distinct CDR3 sequences; over 20% occur once, and the top ten carry about 20%. The source material was CD8+ T cells from PBMCs. Receptors were obtained from a human donor in good health (CMV status not recorded). Some clones in this sample may be carry-over from other donors' samples.

This clonotype was detected only a few times. The chain links TRBV5-6 to TRBJ2-1; maybe TRBD1 (6 bases). The germline V gene has CDR1 SGHDT and CDR2 YYEEEE. This CDR3 is built from 14 residues. V was shortened by 1 base and J by 5 bases, with 10 bases between the two germline ends. CDR3 protein: CASSLIQGNNEQFF. CDR3 bases: TGTGCCAGCAGCTTGATACAGGGTAACAATGAGCAGTTCTTC.

The chain employs TRBV4-3 and TRBJ2-7; the D is unclear. V lost 1 base to trimming and J lost 3 bases, with 10 bases between them. This CDR3 has 14 amino acids. Germline loops: CDR1 LGHNA, CDR2 YSLEER. This CDR3 reads CASSQAGRGYEQYF. CDR3 DNA: TGCGCCAGCAGCCAAGCGGGCAGAGGCTACGAGCAGTACTTC.

This clonotype has only a few counts. This chain links TRBV5-1 with TRBJ1-5; D may be TRBD1 (5 bases). Looked up from germline, CDR1 is SGHRS and CDR2 is YFSETQ. Between the trimmed V and J ends, which lost 0 bases and 7 bases, there was a span of 8 bases. The CDR3 totals 13 residues. CDR3 amino acids: CASSLGGRQPQHF. The CDR3, as DNA: TGCGCCAGCAGCTTGGGGGGACGACAGCCCCAGCATTTT.

The chain uses TRBV5-6 and TRBJ2-1; TRBD2 might be the D (6 bases). The CDR3 loop spans 15 amino acids. Germline V gene sequence: CDR1 SGHDT, CDR2 YYEEEE. Trimming left V 1 base short and J 3 bases short, with 11 bases between. The CDR3 spells CASSLPAGIYNEQFF. The DNA for the CDR3 is TGTGCCAGCAGCTTGCCCGCGGGGATCTACAATGAGCAGTTCTTC.

The chain has TRBV7-9 and TRBJ2-1; D is ambiguous. V dropped 8 bases and J dropped 4 bases, with 18 bases sitting between them. Per germline, CDR1 SEHNR and CDR2 FQNEAQ (reference sequence). The CDR3 sequence is 15 residues long. The CDR3 here is CASYLTDSPYNEQFF. The CDR3 bases are TGTGCCAGCTACCTTACGGATTCACCTTACAATGAGCAGTTCTTC.

The V call is TRBV29-1, the J call TRBJ2-3, with 15 bases that match TRBD2. In germline, CDR1 is SQVTM, CDR2 ANQGSEA. The junction had 2 bases not matched to a gene; V was cut back by 4 bases and J by 3 bases. This CDR3 spans 15 amino acids. CDR3 DNA sequence: TGCAGCGTTGTCGGGACTAGCGGGGGGACAGATACGCAGTATTTT. Residues: CSVVGTSGGTDTQYF.

This clonotype was found many times. The chain recombines TRBV7-8 with TRBJ2-7, with D perhaps TRBD2 (5 bases). V lost 6 bases, J lost 1 base, and 13 bases lay in between. Germline lookup yields CDR1 SGHVS and CDR2 FQNEAQ. This CDR3 contains 14 residues. The DNA for the CDR3 is TGTGCCAGCAGTTCTGAGGGAGCGTCCTACGAGCAGTACTTC. Encoded protein: CASSSEGASYEQYF.

In its sample, this clonotype was seen many times. The chain has TRBV7-3 and TRBJ2-1; 7 positions agree with TRBD2. Per germline, CDR1 SGHTA and CDR2 FQGTGA. The CDR3 is 15 residues long. Germline trimming cut 5 bases from V and 8 bases from J; bases unmatched to any gene: 12. The CDR3 DNA reads as TGTGCCAGCAGCCCGAGTGGACTAGGGAGCCATGAGCAGTTCTTC. The encoded protein is CASSPSGLGSHEQFF.

This clonotype was detected only a few times. The V gene is TRBV29-1, the J gene TRBJ2-1, with 14 bases lining up with TRBD2. V lost 3 bases to trimming and J lost 0 bases; unmatched junction nucleotides: 10. CDR3 length: 19 residues. Germline V gene sequence: CDR1 SQVTM, CDR2 ANQGSEA. CDR3 residues: CSVEGGLAGAGSSYNEQFF. In DNA form, the CDR3 reads TGCAGCGTTGAGGGGGGACTAGCGGGGGCCGGGAGCTCCTACAATGAGCAGTTCTTC.

This clonotype came up a few times. The DNA of the CDR3 is TGTGCCAGCAGTCAACTAGCGGGGGCCAAAAACATTCAGTACTTC. Its protein product is CASSQLAGAKNIQYF. The chain uses TRBV14 and TRBJ2-4; 10 bases are a match to TRBD2. The CDR3 totals 15 residues. V shed 6 bases and J 1 base; nucleotides not matched to a gene: 3. From germline, CDR1 is SGHDN and CDR2 FVKESK.

This chain uses TRBV15 with TRBJ1-1; D remains unclear. The germline V gene encodes CDR1 LNHNV and CDR2 YYDKDF (reference sequence). The CDR3 runs to 14 residues. Trimming cost V 2 bases and J 4 bases, with 11 bases left between them. The CDR3 DNA is TGTGCCACCAGCAGACCAACCATGAGCACTGAAGCTTTCTTT. Translated: CATSRPTMSTEAFF.

In this sample, this clonotype turned up a few times. As DNA, the CDR3 is TGTGCCAGCAGTTTAGCTCCGGGACAGGGGCGGAACGAGCAGTACTTC. It translates to CASSLAPGQGRNEQYF. The chain is built from TRBV12-3 or TRBV12-4 and TRBJ2-7; 10 bases are a match to TRBD1. The ends lost 0 bases at V and 5 bases at J; junction bases unmatched: 7. The CDR3 has 16 residues.

This clonotype was detected a few times. The chain carries TRBV6-5 and TRBJ2-6; 10 bases map to TRBD1. Germline lookup yields CDR1 MNHEY and CDR2 SVGAGI. The junction had 14 bases not matched to a gene; V was cut back by 7 bases and J by 2 bases. There are 19 residues in the CDR3. The CDR3 DNA sequence: TGTGCCAGCACCTTACTATCCGGGACAGGGGCAACTGGGGCCAACGTCCTGACTTTC. Its protein is CASTLLSGTGATGANVLTF.

This clonotype was picked up a small number of times. The rearrangement links TRBV6-2 or TRBV6-3 to TRBJ2-2; 10 bases line up with TRBD1. Trimming cost V 4 bases and J 6 bases; bases outside gene matches: 8. This CDR3 is built from 16 residues. Per germline, CDR1 MNHEY and CDR2 SVGEGT. This CDR3 reads CASSFSGTGVSGELFF. The CDR3 DNA sequence: TGTGCCAGCAGTTTTTCCGGGACAGGGGTGTCCGGGGAGCTGTTTTTT.

This clonotype was counted a few times. The chain uses TRBV28 and TRBJ1-2; D call uncertain. V lost 6 bases to trimming and J lost 0 bases, with 14 bases between them. The germline CDR1 and CDR2 sequences are MDHEN and SYDVKM. The CDR3 spans 15 residues. CDR3 DNA: TGTGCCAGCAGGGAGGGAGTCGGGACTAACTATGGCTACACCTTC. Translating it yields CASREGVGTNYGYTF.